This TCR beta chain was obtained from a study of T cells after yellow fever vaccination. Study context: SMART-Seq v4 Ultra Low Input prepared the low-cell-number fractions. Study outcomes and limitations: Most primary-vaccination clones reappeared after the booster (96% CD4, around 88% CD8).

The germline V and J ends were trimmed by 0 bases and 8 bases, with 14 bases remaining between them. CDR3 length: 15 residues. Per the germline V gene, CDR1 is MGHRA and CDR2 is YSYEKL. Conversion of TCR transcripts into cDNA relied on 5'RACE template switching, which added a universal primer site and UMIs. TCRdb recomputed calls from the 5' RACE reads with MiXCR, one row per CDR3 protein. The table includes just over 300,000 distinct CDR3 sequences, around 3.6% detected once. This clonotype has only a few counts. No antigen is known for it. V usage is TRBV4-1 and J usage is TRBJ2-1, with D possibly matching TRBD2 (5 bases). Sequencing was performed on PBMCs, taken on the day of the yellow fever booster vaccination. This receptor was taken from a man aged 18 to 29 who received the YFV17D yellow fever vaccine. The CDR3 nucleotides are TGCGCCAGCAGCCAAGACGGTCTCCTGGACTATGAGCAGTTCTTC. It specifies CASSQDGLLDYEQFF.